The rows below give T cell receptor beta chains drawn from one sample of a study of cytotoxic CD8 clonotypes in ibrutinib-treated CLL. The table came from immunoSEQ multiplex PCR; TCRdb's copy has only in-frame clones and leaves some out. The sample has 300,000 to 400,000 clones, 67% seen once. This material consisted of PBMCs, taken after 36 months of ibrutinib treatment. These receptors were obtained from a human donor with chronic lymphocytic leukemia. Each CDR3 is given without its conserved first and last residue. The order of the fields is V gene, J gene, clone size, CDR3 protein. Where a row states a size, it is once, few, many or the class of an expanded clone; other rows omit it.

v_call: TRBV6-5
j_call: TRBJ2-5
clone_size: .
cdr3_aa: ASRRQGGQETQY

v_call: TRBV13
j_call: TRBJ2-1
clone_size: .
cdr3_aa: ASSFSHEQF

v_call: TRBV5-1
j_call: TRBJ2-7
clone_size: .
cdr3_aa: ASSIGLAGAYEQY

v_call: TRBV10-1
j_call: TRBJ2-1
clone_size: .
cdr3_aa: ASSESERGSYNEQF

v_call: TRBV29-1
j_call: TRBJ2-2
clone_size: few
cdr3_aa: SADGLNTGELF

v_call: TRBV29-1
j_call: TRBJ2-6
clone_size: .
cdr3_aa: SVQGIGANVLT

v_call: TRBV29-1
j_call: TRBJ2-7
clone_size: .
cdr3_aa: SVEREETYEQY

v_call: TRBV5-1
j_call: TRBJ2-3
clone_size: .
cdr3_aa: ASSLSKDTQY

v_call: TRBV29-1
j_call: TRBJ2-3
clone_size: .
cdr3_aa: SVPQTAASDTQY

v_call: TRBV5-1
j_call: TRBJ2-3
clone_size: .
cdr3_aa: ASSLGGLSVDTQY

v_call: TRBV28
j_call: TRBJ2-7
clone_size: .
cdr3_aa: ASSLFSGGAYEQY

v_call: TRBV5-1
j_call: TRBJ1-6
clone_size: few
cdr3_aa: ASSLGYSYNSPLH

v_call: TRBV18
j_call: TRBJ1-5
clone_size: .
cdr3_aa: ASSPPGDGNQPQH

v_call: TRBV13
j_call: TRBJ2-1
clone_size: .
cdr3_aa: ASSVWTGSYNEQF

v_call: TRBV29-1
j_call: TRBJ2-1
clone_size: .
cdr3_aa: SVESGSLLYTYNEQF

v_call: TRBV15
j_call: TRBJ1-1
clone_size: once
cdr3_aa: ATSRDYRGHTEAF

v_call: TRBV19
j_call: TRBJ2-2
clone_size: few
cdr3_aa: ASHPLYPGELF

v_call: TRBV6-5
j_call: TRBJ1-5
clone_size: .
cdr3_aa: ASCLSGPSNQPQH

v_call: TRBV5-1
j_call: TRBJ2-4
clone_size: once
cdr3_aa: ASRTGTGDDIQY

v_call: TRBV10-3
j_call: TRBJ1-2
clone_size: few
cdr3_aa: AIRKGLNYGYT

v_call: TRBV6-6
j_call: TRBJ1-1
clone_size: .
cdr3_aa: ASSYGRQGATEAF

v_call: TRBV27
j_call: TRBJ2-1
clone_size: once
cdr3_aa: ASSLSPALYNEQF

v_call: TRBV2
j_call: TRBJ2-7
clone_size: .
cdr3_aa: ASSLAGGPYEQY

v_call: TRBV4-1
j_call: TRBJ2-1
clone_size: .
cdr3_aa: ASSQDARPSSYNEQF

v_call: TRBV12-5
j_call: TRBJ1-2
clone_size: .
cdr3_aa: ASGFPLRGYGYT

v_call: TRBV5-1
j_call: TRBJ2-3
clone_size: few
cdr3_aa: ASSLGQSTDTQY

v_call: TRBV5-1
j_call: TRBJ1-2
clone_size: .
cdr3_aa: ASSLGPGQRVNGYT

v_call: TRBV4-3
j_call: TRBJ2-7
clone_size: .
cdr3_aa: ASSQVLAGGRDEQY

v_call: TRBV2
j_call: TRBJ2-1
clone_size: .
cdr3_aa: ASSEASASPFNEQF

v_call: TRBV29-1
j_call: TRBJ2-3
clone_size: .
cdr3_aa: SVERPDRVKNTDTQY

v_call: TRBV10-2
j_call: TRBJ2-1
clone_size: .
cdr3_aa: ASRVAGASYNEQF

v_call: TRBV9
j_call: TRBJ1-4
clone_size: .
cdr3_aa: ASSVGPTSNEKLF

v_call: TRBV15
j_call: TRBJ1-4
clone_size: .
cdr3_aa: ATSRDQPSGKLF

v_call: TRBV29-1
j_call: TRBJ1-2
clone_size: .
cdr3_aa: SVEDRGFGYT

v_call: TRBV11-2
j_call: TRBJ2-4
clone_size: few
cdr3_aa: ASSSPWNPRGGPLQY

v_call: TRBV6-5
j_call: TRBJ2-5
clone_size: .
cdr3_aa: ASSYLSAGETQY

v_call: TRBV6-5
j_call: TRBJ2-4
clone_size: .
cdr3_aa: ASTGSRGGIQY

v_call: TRBV7-9
j_call: TRBJ1-5
clone_size: .
cdr3_aa: ASSLSGTGEEPQH